These 16 T cell receptor beta chains were all obtained from the same sample, sequenced in a study of shared clonotypes between healthy human individuals. Using immunoSEQ multiplex PCR, the repertoire was profiled, and TCRdb retains in-frame clones only, with some absent. The data contain about 2 million clones, roughly 94% of them singletons. Naive CD8 cells, CD45RO-negative and positively selected for CCR7, excluded terminally differentiated effector memory CD45RA+ cells. Sequencing was done on a sample of naive CD8+ T cells sorted from blood. The receptors here all came from a man aged 18 to 29 in good health.

V is TRBV7-3 and J is TRBJ2-7; 7 bases map to TRBD2. The trim removed 4 bases at V and 5 bases at J, leaving 11 bases unmatched. This CDR3 has 15 residues. Germline assignment: CDR1 SGHTA and CDR2 FQGTGA. Here the CDR3 DNA reads TGTGCCAGCAGCTCCGTCGGAGCGGGGATAAACGAGCAGTACTTC. Encoded protein: CASSSVGAGINEQYF.

The chain uses TRBV2 and TRBJ2-5; no definite D call. V shed 3 bases and J shed 1 base, with 3 bases lying between them. This CDR3 has 12 amino acids. Germline lookup yields CDR1 SNHLY and CDR2 FYNNEI. The DNA for the CDR3 is TGTGCCAGCAGTGAGTTCCAAGAGACCCAGTACTTC. Residues: CASSEFQETQYF.

The rearrangement joins TRBV2 to TRBJ1-4, with 10 bases aligning to TRBD1. Germline CDR1 reads SNHLY; CDR2 reads FYNNEI. Losses at the gene ends were 4 bases for V and 6 bases for J; bases not matched to a gene: 5. The CDR3 spans 15 residues. The CDR3: CASSARQGADEKLFF. The CDR3 nucleotides are TGTGCCAGCAGTGCGAGACAGGGGGCGGATGAAAAACTGTTTTTT.

The chain links TRBV15 to TRBJ2-7; TRBD1 matches 11 bases. CDR3 length: 16 amino acids. The V segment lost 5 bases and the J segment 1 base; nucleotides outside the gene matches: 7. Germline CDR1 and CDR2: LNHNV and YYDKDF (reference sequence). CDR3 protein: CATSGKDRGPSYEQYF. The CDR3 DNA reads TGTGCCACCAGCGGAAAGGACAGGGGGCCATCCTACGAGCAGTACTTC.

This rearrangement joins TRBV7-2 to TRBJ1-4; TRBD1 is a possible D gene (5 bases). This CDR3 comprises 16 residues. With 3 bases removed from V and 0 bases from J, the gap between germline ends came to 11 bases. Germline V gene sequence: CDR1 SGHTA, CDR2 FQGNSA. CDR3 loop: CASSFLGEATNEKLFF. Here the CDR3 DNA reads TGTGCCAGCAGCTTTCTGGGGGAAGCAACTAATGAAAAACTGTTTTTT. The whole variable domain, remainder taken from reference TRBV7-2 and TRBJ1-4, is GAGVSQSPSNKVTEKGKDVELRCDPISGHTALYWYRQSLGQGLEFLIYFQGNSAPDKSGLPSDRFSAERTGGSVSTLTIQRTQQEDSAVYLCASSFLGEATNEKLFFGSGTQLSVL.

This chain links TRBV6-6 with TRBJ1-2; maybe TRBD1 (5 bases). V shed 4 bases and J shed 7 bases, with 16 bases lying between them. Germline V gene data show CDR1 as MNHNY and CDR2 as SVGAGI (reference sequence). This CDR3 is built from 14 residues. The CDR3 here is CASSSGGGVGGYTF. Written as DNA, the CDR3 is TGTGCCAGCAGTTCCGGGGGGGGAGTCGGTGGCTACACCTTC.

V is TRBV15 and J is TRBJ1-5; 10 bases map to TRBD1. Losses at the gene ends were 0 bases for V and 6 bases for J; bases not matched to a gene: 2. Germline CDR1 reads LNHNV; CDR2 reads YYDKDF (reference sequence). CDR3 length: 15 amino acids. CDR3 loop: CATSREGQGSQPQHF. The CDR3 nucleotides are TGTGCCACCAGCAGAGAGGGACAGGGGTCTCAGCCCCAGCATTTT.

CDR3 nucleotides: TGTGCCAGCAGCGGGGGACAGTACTACGAGCAGTACTTC. It encodes CASSGGQYYEQYF. The chain carries TRBV7-9 and TRBJ2-7, with 7 positions matching TRBD1. The CDR3 consists of 13 residues. The germline V gene has CDR1 SEHNR and CDR2 FQNEAQ (reference sequence). V trimming: 5 bases; J trimming: 3 bases; junction bases outside the gene matches: 4.

As to this clone: Other DNA sequences from this sample encode an identical CDR3 as well. The J gene is TRBJ2-7, the V gene TRBV7-9; 7 positions agree with TRBD1. The germline gives CDR1 SEHNR, CDR2 FQNEAQ (reference sequence). This CDR3 contains 16 residues. Unmatched junction bases numbered 14, after V lost 5 bases and J lost 4 bases. The CDR3 protein is CASSANRGEGSYEQYF. The CDR3 DNA sequence: TGTGCCAGCAGCGCCAACAGGGGAGAAGGGTCTTACGAGCAGTACTTC.

The chain recombines TRBV5-1 with TRBJ2-7; possibly TRBD1 or TRBD2 for D (5 bases each). CDR3 length equals 14 residues. CDR1 and CDR2 (germline): SGHRS, YFSETQ. V gave up 1 base and J gave up 4 bases, with 12 bases separating them. CDR3 bases: TGCGCCAGCAGCTTGTCGTCGGGACGGTACGAGCAGTACTTC. The encoded protein is CASSLSSGRYEQYF.

The chain combines TRBV13 with TRBJ1-4; 9 bases align to TRBD1. CDR1 and CDR2 from the germline V gene are PRHDT and FYEKMQ (reference sequence). This CDR3 has 14 residues. V trimming: 4 bases; J trimming: 7 bases; junction bases outside the gene matches: 4. CDR3 sequence (DNA): TGTGCCAGCAGCTCATCGGACAGGGGTGAAAAACTGTTTTTT. Translating it yields CASSSSDRGEKLFF.

The chain joins TRBV5-6 to TRBJ1-4; a possible D gene is TRBD1 (5 bases). V dropped 0 bases and J dropped 4 bases, with 10 bases sitting between them. This CDR3 comprises 15 residues. The germline V gene encodes CDR1 SGHDT and CDR2 YYEEEE. In DNA form, the CDR3 reads TGTGCCAGCAGCTTGGGCTGGGGGTTTAATGAAAAACTGTTTTTT. The encoded protein is CASSLGWGFNEKLFF.

The chain recombines TRBV25-1 with TRBJ2-7; 7 bases agree with TRBD1. Germline CDR1 and CDR2: MGHDK and SYGVNS. With V trimmed by 1 base and J by 1 base, 7 bases remained unmatched. The CDR3 consists of 16 residues. CDR3 protein: CASSEFETGNSYEQYF. In DNA form, the CDR3 reads TGTGCCAGCAGTGAATTTGAGACAGGGAATTCCTACGAGCAGTACTTC.

This sequence joins TRBV5-1 and TRBJ2-5; D call uncertain. Germline CDR1 SGHRS, CDR2 YFSETQ. V was clipped by 0 bases and J by 1 base, with 13 bases between them. The CDR3 sequence is 16 residues long. CDR3 region: CASSLDQITFQETQYF. The CDR3 DNA reads as TGCGCCAGCAGCTTGGATCAGATAACCTTCCAAGAGACCCAGTACTTC.

This rearrangement joins TRBV7-2 to TRBJ2-3; 13 bases are shared with TRBD2. CDR1 SGHTA and CDR2 FQGNSA come from the germline V gene. This CDR3 is 15 amino acids long. With V trimmed by 6 bases and J by 6 bases, 6 bases remained unmatched. The CDR3 sequence is CASRRTSGSFDTQYF. CDR3 in DNA: TGTGCCAGCAGGCGGACTAGCGGGAGTTTCGATACGCAGTATTTT.

This clone was seen only once. The same CDR3 arises from other DNA sequences in this sample as well. DNA for the CDR3: TGTGCCAGCAGTGTCGGGGCCTCCTACGAGCAGTACTTC. Protein product: CASSVGASYEQYF. The chain joins TRBV27 to TRBJ2-7, with D perhaps given as TRBD1 or TRBD2 (5 bases each). V was clipped by 5 bases and J by 0 bases, with 8 bases between them. There are 13 residues in the CDR3. From germline, CDR1 is MNHEY and CDR2 SMNVEV (reference sequence).